This T cell receptor beta chain originates from a study of Ad26.COV2.S vaccination and SARS-CoV-2 variants. Overall study context: Ad26.COV2.S, an intramuscular injection, was given once or twice 56 days apart. Study-wide results and caveats: Vaccinated individuals (as opposed to placebo recipients) had higher spike-specific TCR breadth. The TCR breadth and depth analyses may have produced an underestimate of total T cell responses.

Profiled with immunoSEQ multiplex PCR; TCRdb holds only in-frame clones, not every one. The table includes some 520,000 clones, 87% detected once. For this clone: The antigen remains undetermined.

V trimming: 3 bases; J trimming: 1 base; junction bases outside the gene matches: 3. Germline V gene sequence: CDR1 LNHDA, CDR2 SQIVND (reference sequence). CDR3 length equals 15 residues. Noted treatment: over 15 received Ad26.COV2.S at low or high dose, single or two shots; roughly five received placebo; per-sample allocation not given. It was on day 63 after the first vaccine or placebo injection that samples were taken. Vaccine was an Ad26 vector expressing Wuhan-strain SARS-CoV-2 spike. The rearrangement uses TRBV19 and TRBJ2-7; 10 positions agree with TRBD1. The specimen comprised peripheral blood, sampled in a trial of Ad26.COV2.S vaccine versus placebo. This TCR was recovered from a person aged 18 to 65 who received the Ad26.COV2.S COVID-19 vaccine or a placebo. Here the CDR3 DNA reads TGTGCCAGTAGTATCGCGGACAGGGGGTCCTACGAGCAGTACTTC. Translating gives CASSIADRGSYEQYF.